The 28 T cell receptor beta chains in this list originate from one sample, sequenced in a study of cytomegalovirus exposure and HLA in healthy donors. Generated by immunoSEQ multiplex PCR, the TCRdb table keeps only in-frame clones and is missing some. The table includes a few hundred thousand clones, less than 95% detected once. The sample consisted of PBMCs. The receptors come from a woman younger than 45 in good health and CMV-seronegative.

This chain links TRBV9 with TRBJ2-5; no reliable D call. Germline V gene lookup returns CDR1 SGDLS and CDR2 YYNGEE. This CDR3 is built from 13 residues. V dropped 5 bases and J dropped 2 bases, with 10 bases sitting between them. The CDR3 DNA reads TGTGCCAGCAGTGATGGATCACAAGAGACCCAGTACTTC. Translating it yields CASSDGSQETQYF.

This clone was recorded a few times. The chain recombines TRBV19 with TRBJ1-5; D uncertain. The CDR3 length is 13 residues. The germline V and J ends were trimmed by 7 bases and 6 bases, with 13 bases remaining between them. Germline CDR1 and CDR2: LNHDA and SQIVND (reference sequence). The CDR3 sequence is CASNDGVSQPQHF. DNA of the CDR3: TGTGCCAGTAATGATGGGGTTTCTCAGCCCCAGCATTTT.

The chain is built from TRBV28 and TRBJ1-1; D is perhaps TRBD1 (5 bases). CDR3 length equals 13 residues. Deletions cut 1 base from V and 7 bases from J, with 10 bases between. Germline CDR1 MDHEN, CDR2 SYDVKM. The CDR3 coding sequence is TGTGCCAGCAGTTTATCGAGACAGAATGAAGCTTTCTTT. Its translation: CASSLSRQNEAFF. Full variable domain (rest looked up from reference TRBV28 and TRBJ1-1): DVKVTQSSRYLVKRTGEKVFLECVQDMDHENMFWYRQDPGLGLRLIYFSYDVKMKEKGDIPEGYSVSREKKERFSLILESASTNQTSMYLCASSLSRQNEAFFGQGTRLTVV.

The chain carries TRBV27 and TRBJ2-7; D might be TRBD1 (7 bases). Germline V gene data show CDR1 as MNHEY and CDR2 as SMNVEV (reference sequence). The CDR3 spans 14 residues. V was trimmed by 6 bases and J by 2 bases, leaving 14 bases between them. As DNA, the CDR3 is TGTGCCAGCAGACAACAGGGGACTCCCTACGAGCAGTACTTC. This sequence encodes CASRQQGTPYEQYF.

The chain combines TRBV19 with TRBJ1-5; possible D gene TRBD1, 5 bases. CDR3 length equals 13 residues. CDR1 is LNHDA, CDR2 SQIVND, per germline (reference sequence). V was clipped by 8 bases and J by 0 bases, with 8 bases between them. In DNA, the CDR3 is TGTGCCAGTGGACAACATAGCAATCAGCCCCAGCATTTT. Amino acids: CASGQHSNQPQHF.

The V call is TRBV9, the J call TRBJ2-5; 7 bases fit TRBD2. This CDR3 region has 17 residues. The V segment lost 4 bases and the J segment 5 bases; nucleotides outside the gene matches: 17. From germline, CDR1 is SGDLS and CDR2 YYNGEE. The CDR3 DNA reads TGTGCCAGCAGCCCCGCCCCGGGGAGGGCCCTTCTCGAGACCCAGTACTTC. Translated, it gives CASSPAPGRALLETQYF.

This rearrangement joins TRBV11-2 to TRBJ2-7; no clear D gene. The germline V gene has CDR1 SGHAT and CDR2 FQNNGV. V lost 0 bases, J lost 2 bases, and 11 bases lay in between. The CDR3 covers 15 residues. This CDR3 is CASSLDQATTYEQYF. CDR3 bases: TGTGCCAGCAGCTTAGATCAGGCCACGACCTACGAGCAGTACTTC.

The CDR3: CAWSQGLAGYNEQFF. The CDR3 nucleotides are TGTGCCTGGAGCCAAGGCCTAGCGGGTTACAATGAGCAGTTCTTC. The chain combines TRBV30 with TRBJ2-1; 8 bases fit TRBD2. Germline CDR1 is GTSNPN and CDR2 is SVGIG (reference sequence). V gave up 3 bases and J gave up 4 bases; unmatched junction bases: 8. The CDR3 covers 15 residues.

The table lists this clone with a few counts. The chain is built from TRBV5-1 and TRBJ2-7; TRBD1 agrees at 8 bases. This CDR3 spans 14 amino acids. The V gene's germline CDR1 is SGHRS and CDR2 YFSETQ. V trimming: 3 bases; J trimming: 5 bases; junction bases outside the gene matches: 7. Here the CDR3 reads CASSSVQGADEQYF. The CDR3 bases are TGCGCCAGCAGCTCTGTTCAGGGGGCGGACGAGCAGTACTTC.

The rearrangement joins TRBV5-4 to TRBJ2-1, with TRBD2 matching over 7 bases. Germline lookup yields CDR1 SGHNT and CDR2 YYREEE (reference sequence). Unmatched junction bases numbered 2, after V lost 1 base and J lost 7 bases. This CDR3 comprises 13 residues. In DNA, the CDR3 is TGTGCCAGCAGCTTGACTAGCGAAAATGAGCAGTTCTTC. This translates into CASSLTSENEQFF.

V gene TRBV4-1 combines with J gene TRBJ1-4; 10 bases map to TRBD1. V lost 3 bases and J lost 7; bases outside the gene matches: 2. CDR3 size: 14 residues. CDR1 is MGHRA and CDR2 is YSYEKL in the germline V gene. CDR3 bases: TGCGCCAGCAGCCAGGGACAGGGGAGTGAAAAACTGTTTTTT. This sequence encodes CASSQGQGSEKLFF.

The chain couples TRBV11-3 to TRBJ2-5, with D hard to call. V lost 4 bases, J lost 1 base, and 10 bases lay in between. The CDR3 has 14 residues. Germline CDR1 is SGHNT and CDR2 is YENEEA. The CDR3 nucleotides are TGTGCCAGCAGCTCCCGGGCGTTCCAAGAGACCCAGTACTTC. It yields the protein CASSSRAFQETQYF.

The chain links TRBV2 to TRBJ2-1; D call uncertain. The V gene's germline CDR1 is SNHLY and CDR2 FYNNEI. V was clipped by 10 bases and J by 7 bases, with 8 bases between them. This CDR3 has 10 amino acids. For the CDR3, the DNA is TGTGCCACCCAGGTTAATGAGCAGTTCTTC. As protein: CATQVNEQFF.

This clone was recorded only once. The J gene is TRBJ2-1, the V gene TRBV6-6; D ambiguous. V shed 2 bases and J shed 5 bases, with 4 bases lying between them. The germline gives CDR1 MNHNY, CDR2 SVGAGI (reference sequence). This CDR3 is 12 amino acids long. The CDR3 region has the DNA TGTGCCAGCAGTTACGGGCACAATGAGCAGTTCTTC. Protein sequence: CASSYGHNEQFF.

The V and J genes are TRBV5-1 and TRBJ2-7, with a tentative D call TRBD1 (6 bases). Trimming stripped 2 bases from V and 9 bases from J, with 18 bases between. Germline CDR1 is SGHRS and CDR2 is YFSETQ. The CDR3 loop spans 14 amino acids. The CDR3, as DNA: TGCGCCAGCAGCTTCGGGACAACCCCTACGTCGCAGTACTTC. Residues: CASSFGTTPTSQYF.

This clone was recorded only once. V usage is TRBV7-2 and J usage is TRBJ2-3; 9 bases are a match to TRBD2. This CDR3 is built from 16 residues. Germline V gene sequence: CDR1 SGHTA, CDR2 FQGNSA. V lost 2 bases, J lost 1 base, and 4 bases stayed unmatched. Here the CDR3 reads CASSLLAGYGTDTQYF. The DNA for the CDR3 is TGTGCCAGCAGCTTACTAGCGGGATATGGCACAGATACGCAGTATTTT.

This chain connects TRBV28 to TRBJ1-4; D is uncertain. V shed 5 bases and J shed 6 bases, with 4 bases lying between them. The CDR3 runs to 11 residues. Germline values: CDR1 MDHEN, CDR2 SYDVKM. The CDR3 DNA sequence: TGTGCCAGCAGTGGTTATGAAAAACTGTTTTTT. It specifies CASSGYEKLFF.

The chain employs TRBV7-2 and TRBJ2-5; TRBD1 matches 8 bases. Trimming cost V 5 bases and J 0 bases; bases outside gene matches: 2. CDR1 and CDR2 (germline): SGHTA, FQGNSA. The CDR3 is made up of 14 amino acids. CDR3 sequence reads: CASSRDRNQETQYF. CDR3 in DNA: TGTGCCAGCAGCCGGGACAGGAACCAAGAGACCCAGTACTTC.

The chain recombines TRBV5-1 with TRBJ2-7; 7 nucleotides align to TRBD1. Trimming cost V 3 bases and J 2 bases; bases outside gene matches: 11. Germline V CDR1 and CDR2: SGHRS, YFSETQ. This CDR3 contains 16 residues. The CDR3 here is CASSSAGGLLAYEQYF. The DNA of the CDR3 is TGCGCCAGCAGCTCGGCAGGGGGATTACTCGCCTACGAGCAGTACTTC.

This clone was observed a few times. The V and J genes are TRBV11-2 and TRBJ2-7; D perhaps matches TRBD2 (5 bases). Trimming removed 5 bases at V and 3 bases at J, with 14 bases between. The length of the CDR3 is 14 residues. Germline V gene data show CDR1 as SGHAT and CDR2 as FQNNGV. The CDR3 nucleotides are TGTGCCAGCAGCGACGGGGTAGTCCGCTACGAGCAGTACTTC. This gives the protein CASSDGVVRYEQYF. Variable domain in full (rest from reference TRBV11-2 and TRBJ2-7): EAGVAQSPRYKIIEKRQSVAFWCNPISGHATLYWYQQILGQGPKLLIQFQNNGVVDDSQLPKDRFSAERLKGVDSTLKIQPAKLEDSAVYLCASSDGVVRYEQYFGPGTRLTVT.

The chain recombines TRBV11-2 with TRBJ2-6, with TRBD1 as a possible D gene (6 bases). The CDR3 consists of 14 residues. The germline V gene encodes CDR1 SGHAT and CDR2 FQNNGV. Trimming took 7 bases from V and 2 from J, leaving 9 bases between them. In DNA form, the CDR3 reads TGTGCCAGCACCACAGGGACTGGGGCCAACGTCCTGACTTTC. Translation gives CASTTGTGANVLTF. The whole variable domain, filled in from reference TRBV11-2 and TRBJ2-6, reads EAGVAQSPRYKIIEKRQSVAFWCNPISGHATLYWYQQILGQGPKLLIQFQNNGVVDDSQLPKDRFSAERLKGVDSTLKIQPAKLEDSAVYLCASTTGTGANVLTFGAGSRLTVL.

The chain is built from TRBV7-3 and TRBJ1-2, with TRBD1 identical over 12 bases. Germline values: CDR1 SGHTA, CDR2 FQGTGA. The CDR3 loop spans 16 amino acids. V lost 5 bases to trimming and J lost 6 bases; unmatched junction nucleotides: 10. The CDR3 loop reads CASSPYPGQGADGYTF. DNA of the CDR3: TGTGCCAGCAGCCCATATCCGGGACAGGGGGCGGATGGCTACACCTTC.

V is TRBV19 and J is TRBJ2-1, with 8 positions matching TRBD2. In germline, CDR1 is LNHDA, CDR2 SQIVND (reference sequence). With V trimmed by 0 bases and J by 8 bases, 6 bases remained unmatched. The CDR3 length is 15 residues. CDR3 in amino acids: CASSIDGRAADEQFF. CDR3 sequence (DNA): TGTGCCAGTAGTATAGACGGGAGGGCCGCGGATGAGCAGTTCTTC.

This chain uses TRBV5-1 with TRBJ2-1; TRBD1 matches at 8 bases. The germline V gene has CDR1 SGHRS and CDR2 YFSETQ. The CDR3 runs 19 residues. J gave up 6 bases and V 4 bases, and 21 bases lay outside the gene matches. In DNA form, the CDR3 reads TGCGCCAGCAGCCGCCGGACAGGGAGAGGCATGAGGGATCCCAATGAGCAGTTCTTC. Its translation is CASSRRTGRGMRDPNEQFF.

This clone has a handful of counts. This chain links TRBV2 with TRBJ1-5, with D perhaps matching TRBD1 (5 bases). The V gene lost 2 bases and the J gene lost 4 bases, with 6 bases spanning the gap. The CDR3 loop spans 13 amino acids. The V gene's germline CDR1 is SNHLY and CDR2 FYNNEI. The CDR3 loop reads CASSERGNQPQHF. In DNA form, the CDR3 reads TGTGCCAGCAGTGAAAGGGGTAATCAGCCCCAGCATTTT.

The chain joins TRBV4-2 to TRBJ2-7, with 7 bases fitting TRBD2. The CDR3 length is 12 residues. With V trimmed by 1 base and J by 11 bases, 5 bases remained unmatched. CDR1 and CDR2 from the germline V gene are LGHNA and YNFKEQ. The CDR3 nucleotides read TGTGCCAGCAGCCAAGGGTCGGCGGGGGAGTACTTC. The encoded protein is CASSQGSAGEYF.

This CDR3 is CASSKDSNYGYTF. The CDR3 DNA is TGTGCCAGCAGTAAGGACAGCAACTATGGCTACACCTTC. The genes are TRBV27 and TRBJ1-2; weak D call: TRBD1 (6 bases). Germline CDR1 MNHEY, CDR2 SMNVEV (reference sequence). This CDR3 comprises 13 residues. V gave up 5 bases and J gave up 2 bases, with 9 bases separating them.

The chain uses TRBV5-1 and TRBJ2-1, with TRBD2 identical over 12 bases. The CDR3 extends over 17 amino acids. Germline CDR1 reads SGHRS; CDR2 reads YFSETQ. The junction had 7 bases not matched to a gene; V was cut back by 0 bases and J by 6 bases. In DNA, the CDR3 is TGCGCCAGCAGCTTGGCTGCGCTAGCGGGAGGGATCAATGAGCAGTTCTTC. Translated: CASSLAALAGGINEQFF.